Shown below are 18 T cell receptor beta chains from a single sample sequenced in a study of T cell responses to AZD1222 COVID-19 vaccine. Measured with immunoSEQ multiplex PCR; TCRdb has only the in-frame clones, and not every one. Here the sample spans 150,000 to 200,000 clones, around 90% being singletons. Sequencing was performed on peripheral blood, taken 28 days after the second AZD1222 dose. These receptors originate from an adult who received the AZD1222 COVID-19 vaccine.

The DNA of the CDR3 is TGCAGCGTTGTTGGCTCGAAGGGCGCGGGTGAAAAACTGTTTTTT. Its protein is CSVVGSKGAGEKLFF. The chain is built from TRBV29-1 and TRBJ1-4; D uncertain. Germline CDR1 SQVTM, CDR2 ANQGSEA. Between the trimmed V and J ends, which lost 4 bases and 7 bases, there was a span of 19 bases. The CDR3 runs to 15 residues.

This clone showed up just once. The CDR3 DNA follows: TGTGCCTGGAGTGTAAGTAGGGCCCGGGGTCAGCCCCAGCATTTT. Its protein is CAWSVSRARGQPQHF. This rearrangement joins TRBV30 to TRBJ1-5; D is undetermined. The germline V gene has CDR1 GTSNPN and CDR2 SVGIG (reference sequence). Trimming pared 0 bases from V and 6 bases from J, leaving 15 bases between. The CDR3 covers 15 residues.

J is TRBJ2-3 and V is TRBV4-1; no clear D. Trimming shortened V by 1 base and J by 6 bases, and 8 bases separated the two germline ends. Per the germline V gene, CDR1 is MGHRA and CDR2 is YSYEKL. The CDR3 extends over 13 amino acids. This chain's CDR3 is CASSQGPLDTQYF. CDR3 sequence (DNA): TGCGCCAGCAGCCAAGGCCCCCTCGATACGCAGTATTTT.

The chain has TRBV3-1 (or the pseudogene TRBV3-2) and TRBJ1-2; D ambiguous. Germline CDR1 is LGHDT and CDR2 is YNNKEL (reference sequence). V was shortened by 0 bases and J by 8 bases, with 7 bases between the two germline ends. CDR3 length: 12 residues. CDR3 region: CASSQESGGYTF. The CDR3 bases are TGTGCCAGCAGCCAAGAGTCAGGAGGCTACACCTTC.

The chain joins TRBV12-3 or TRBV12-4 to TRBJ2-2, with D perhaps assigned TRBD1 or TRBD2 (5 bases each). This CDR3 is 13 amino acids long. Trimming took 6 bases from V and 7 from J, leaving 12 bases between them. The CDR3 sequence: CASSSPGLGELFF. The CDR3 nucleotides read TGTGCCAGCAGCTCGCCGGGGCTCGGGGAGCTGTTTTTT.

The chain recombines TRBV7-3 with TRBJ1-5, with D tentatively TRBD1 (5 bases). The germline gives CDR1 SGHTA, CDR2 FQGTGA. This CDR3 has 15 amino acids. Trimming removed 0 bases at V and 8 bases at J, with 14 bases between. DNA for the CDR3: TGTGCCAGCAGCTTAACTCCAGCCCAAGGGGAGCCCCAGCATTTT. Its translation: CASSLTPAQGEPQHF.

This sequence joins TRBV4-1 and TRBJ2-3; TRBD2 might be the D (5 bases). Between the trimmed V and J ends, which lost 1 base and 8 bases, there was a span of 22 bases. Germline V CDR1 and CDR2: MGHRA, YSYEKL. The CDR3 extends over 17 amino acids. The chain's CDR3 is CASSQGSWLRPSGTQYF. The CDR3, as DNA: TGCGCCAGCAGCCAAGGCTCATGGCTCCGGCCAAGCGGTACGCAGTATTTT.

The chain recombines TRBV27 with TRBJ2-5, with D tentatively TRBD1 or TRBD2 (6 bases each). This CDR3 spans 15 amino acids. Germline V gives CDR1 MNHEY, CDR2 SMNVEV (reference sequence). V lost 2 bases and J 1 base, leaving 11 bases between the germline ends. The CDR3 spells CASSLRGGLQETQYF. CDR3 nucleotides: TGTGCCAGCAGTTTACGAGGGGGGCTCCAAGAGACCCAGTACTTC.

The chain couples TRBV9 to TRBJ2-3, with D perhaps being TRBD1 or TRBD2 (5 bases each). CDR3 length: 16 residues. Germline V gives CDR1 SGDLS, CDR2 YYNGEE. V was shortened by 2 bases and J by 4 bases, with 17 bases between the two germline ends. CDR3 loop: CASSVTGTLGADTQYF. The CDR3 bases are TGTGCCAGCAGCGTTACCGGGACCTTAGGGGCAGATACGCAGTATTTT.

The chain is built from TRBV29-1 and TRBJ2-1, with D maybe TRBD1 (5 bases). The CDR3 is 15 amino acids. Trimming stripped 3 bases from V and 8 bases from J, with 20 bases between. Germline V gene sequence: CDR1 SQVTM, CDR2 ANQGSEA. CDR3 sequence: CSVDPRARSSDEQFF. In DNA form, the CDR3 reads TGCAGCGTTGATCCCAGGGCCCGGTCCTCCGATGAGCAGTTCTTC.

In this sample, this clone turned up once. The rearrangement links TRBV6-5 to TRBJ2-3; no reliable D call. V dropped 6 bases and J dropped 4 bases, with 17 bases sitting between them. The CDR3 is 15 residues long. Germline V gene sequence: CDR1 MNHEY, CDR2 SVGAGI. CDR3 loop: CASRLPLGLADTQYF. CDR3 coding DNA: TGTGCCAGCAGGTTGCCCCTGGGGTTAGCAGATACGCAGTATTTT.

The genes are TRBV5-1 and TRBJ2-7; possibly TRBD1 or TRBD2 for D (5 bases each). Germline V gene lookup returns CDR1 SGHRS and CDR2 YFSETQ. Trimming removed 5 bases from V and 5 bases from J, with 20 bases in between. The length of the CDR3 is 15 residues. CDR3 nucleotide sequence: TGCGCCAGCAGGAGAGACGTAGGGGACGCCCACGAGCAGTACTTC. This gives the protein CASRRDVGDAHEQYF. The complete variable domain, with remaining parts taken from reference TRBV5-1 and TRBJ2-7, reads KAGVTQTPRYLIKTRGQQVTLSCSPISGHRSVSWYQQTPGQGLQFLFEYFSETQRNKGNFPGRFSGRQFSNSRSEMNVSTLELGDSALYLCASRRDVGDAHEQYFGPGTRLTVT.

This chain links TRBV27 with TRBJ2-4, with 9 bases aligning to TRBD1. CDR3 length: 15 residues. With 2 bases clipped from V and 7 bases from J, the junction kept 6 bases outside the gene matches. The germline V gene has CDR1 MNHEY and CDR2 SMNVEV (reference sequence). CDR3 sequence reads: CASSLSWTGENIQYF. The CDR3 region has the DNA TGTGCCAGCAGTTTAAGCTGGACAGGGGAGAACATTCAGTACTTC.

This chain connects TRBV5-1 to TRBJ1-2; D remains unclear. The CDR3 sequence is 14 residues long. V lost 0 bases and J 3 bases, leaving 9 bases between the germline ends. The germline V gene encodes CDR1 SGHRS and CDR2 YFSETQ. The CDR3 loop is CASSLEWGDYGYTF. As DNA, the CDR3 is TGCGCCAGCAGCTTGGAGTGGGGAGACTATGGCTACACCTTC.

The V gene is TRBV2, the J gene TRBJ1-1; perhaps TRBD1 as D (6 bases). The CDR3 extends over 13 amino acids. Germline V gives CDR1 SNHLY, CDR2 FYNNEI. The V end was cut by 6 bases, the J end by 4 bases, with 12 bases between. CDR3 nucleotide sequence: TGTGCCAGCAGACAAGGGGGAAGCACTGAAGCTTTCTTT. Amino acid sequence: CASRQGGSTEAFF.

The chain recombines TRBV2 with TRBJ2-3, with 7 positions matching TRBD2. The V gene end was trimmed by 6 bases and the J gene end by 1 base; junction bases not matched to a gene: 4. Per the germline V gene, CDR1 is SNHLY and CDR2 is FYNNEI. The CDR3 covers 14 residues. CDR3 region: CASRAGRGTDTQYF. DNA of the CDR3: TGTGCCAGCAGAGCGGGACGTGGCACAGATACGCAGTATTTT. The entire variable domain, with the rest obtained from reference TRBV2 and TRBJ2-3, is as follows: EPEVTQTPSHQVTQMGQEVILRCVPISNHLYFYWYRQILGQKVEFLVSFYNNEISEKSEIFDDQFSVERPDGSNFTLKIRSTKLEDSAMYFCASRAGRGTDTQYFGPGTRLTVL.

The chain has TRBV6-6 and TRBJ2-1; D remains ambiguous. Germline V gene data show CDR1 as MNHNY and CDR2 as SVGAGI (reference sequence). The CDR3 length is 11 residues. V lost 2 bases, J lost 6 bases, and 2 bases lay in between. CDR3 coding DNA: TGTGCCAGCAGTTACAGCAATGAGCAGTTCTTC. It yields the protein CASSYSNEQFF.

The rearrangement joins TRBV5-1 to TRBJ2-1, with D tentatively TRBD1 (5 bases). Germline assignment: CDR1 SGHRS and CDR2 YFSETQ. The CDR3 extends over 14 amino acids. Trimming removed 6 bases at V and 3 bases at J, with 13 bases between. The CDR3 DNA reads TGCGCCAGCACTAGGGGTCAGGACTACAATGAGCAGTTCTTC. This translates into CASTRGQDYNEQFF.